The rows below give T cell receptor beta chains drawn from one sample of a study of blood T cell repertoires in COVID-19. Sequencing used immunoSEQ multiplex PCR; TCRdb keeps in-frame clones, though not all of them. There are some 48,000 clones in the sample; about nine tenths occur only once, and approximately 27% lies in the top ten. Sequenced sample: peripheral blood. These receptors were obtained from a woman of 80 years or more with acute or convalescent COVID-19. The CDR3 runs from the conserved cysteine through the conserved F or W.

v_call cdr3_aa
TRBV10-3 CAISESSLDYGYTF
TRBV28 CAGGANYGYTF
TRBV5-1 CASSLGGGGAETQYF
TRBV5-1 CASSLAGQGSNTGELFF
TRBV15 CATSRDLVAGLEQFF
TRBV27 CASSSGGLNTEAFF
TRBV11-3 CASSFGPSVKEQFF
TRBV25-1 CASSVAGGQETQYF
TRBV6-6 CASSSPTENTGELFF
TRBV3-1/TRBV3-2 CASSQDRGRAFF
TRBV3-1/TRBV3-2 CASNDRVGSPLHF
TRBV6-1 CASSEFGGRGLQETQYF
TRBV5-4 CASSQQGYTEAFF
TRBV25-1 CASSEPGGETQYF
TRBV28 CASSSYREHGYTF
TRBV2 CASSPRPGLSTSYEQYF
TRBV5-4 CASSRTGATNEKLFF
TRBV6-5 CASSYSRREGELFF
TRBV6-1 CASSEVGGAGYGYTF
TRBV3-1/TRBV3-2 CASSQDRGSPLHF
TRBV4-2 CASSQDPGRPEGNTEAFF
TRBV2 CASGGQVPNEKLFF
TRBV11-2 CASSLDFGRGTGNEQFF
TRBV5-1 CASSLAGGEVNEQFF
TRBV4-2 CASSQDLGQNYGYTF
TRBV2 CASRGQGQIYGYTF
TRBV29-1 CSVEPTGGNEQFF
TRBV5-6 CASSSLAALQETQYF